This T cell receptor (beta chain) appears in the sequencing data of a study of blood T cell repertoires in COVID-19. Only in-frame clones appear in the TCRdb table, and some are missing; sequencing was by immunoSEQ multiplex PCR. This sample carries 350,000 to 450,000 clones, 89% of them seen once, and the ten largest clones take about 1.4%. Sequenced material: peripheral blood. The clonotype comes from a woman in her thirties or forties with COVID-19, enrolled during active disease.

DNA for the CDR3: TGCGCCAGCAGCCTCACTACCTACGAGCAGTACTTC. It specifies CASSLTTYEQYF. The rearrangement uses TRBV5-1 and TRBJ2-7, with D unresolved. The CDR3 runs 12 residues. Deletions cut 4 bases from V and 2 bases from J, with 7 bases between. CDR1 and CDR2 from the germline V gene are SGHRS and YFSETQ.